This T cell receptor (beta chain) was identified during a study of post-analysis software for immune sequencing data. Study findings and constraints: Patients had higher frequencies than controls of five or six TRBV segments, including TRBV5-6, TRBV5-1 and TRBV20-1.

Regarding this clonotype: Its antigen remains unidentified.

The CDR3 spans 15 residues. The germline CDR1 and CDR2 sequences are LGHDT and YNNKEL (reference sequence). V lost 1 base to trimming and J lost 6 bases, with 13 bases between them. TCR beta cDNA libraries had unique molecular identifiers. TCRdb re-called the PCR reads with MiXCR, one entry per CDR3 protein. The profile shows 600,000 to 700,000 distinct CDR3 sequences, roughly three fifths of them singletons. The specimen was blood. The chain is built from TRBV3-1 and TRBJ2-1; TRBD1 is a possible D gene (6 bases). The origin of this receptor is a girl aged 2-10 years with multiple sclerosis. CDR3 DNA sequence: TGTGCCAGCAGCCAAGGGGACAAACTTCTCAATGAGCAGTTCTTC. Its translation is CASSQGDKLLNEQFF.